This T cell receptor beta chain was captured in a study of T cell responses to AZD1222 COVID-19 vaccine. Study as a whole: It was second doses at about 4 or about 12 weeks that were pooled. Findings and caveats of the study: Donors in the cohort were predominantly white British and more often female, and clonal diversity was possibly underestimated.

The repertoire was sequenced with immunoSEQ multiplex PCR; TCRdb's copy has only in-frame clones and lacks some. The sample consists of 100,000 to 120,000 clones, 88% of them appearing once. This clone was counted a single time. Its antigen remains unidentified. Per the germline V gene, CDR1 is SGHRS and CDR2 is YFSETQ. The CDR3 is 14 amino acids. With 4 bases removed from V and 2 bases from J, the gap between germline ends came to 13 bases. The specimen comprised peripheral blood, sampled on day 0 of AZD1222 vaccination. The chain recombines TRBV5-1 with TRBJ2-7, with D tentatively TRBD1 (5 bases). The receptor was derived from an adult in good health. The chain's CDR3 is CASSPGNHPYEQYF. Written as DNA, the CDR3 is TGCGCCAGCAGCCCAGGGAACCATCCCTACGAGCAGTACTTC.